These 24 T cell receptor beta chains originate from one sample sequenced in a study of circulating CD8 cells and anti-PD-1 response in melanoma. Each library started from approximately 14 ng of total RNA using the QIAseq Immune Repertoire TCR panel. One entry per CDR3 protein results from TCRdb running MiXCR on the reads. The data hold about 400 distinct CDR3 sequences, with around 16% observed a single time. Sorting of live CD3+CD8+TCRalphabeta+ cells by PD-1 and/or TIGIT gave four subsets. Sequencing used CD8+ T cells from PBMCs, obtained at baseline or after one month of anti-PD-1 therapy (not recorded which). The source of these receptors is a human donor with melanoma.

About this clonotype: A much larger clone sits a single nucleotide away, making a read error possible. CDR3 amino acids: CGVGQVADEQYF. The CDR3, as DNA: TGCGGTGTCGGACAGGTTGCCGACGAGCAGTACTTC. The chain recombines TRBV29-1 with TRBJ2-7; 7 positions agree with TRBD1. The CDR3 runs 12 residues. Germline CDR1 and CDR2: SQVTM and ANQGSEA.

This clonotype is medium-sized (0.01 to 0.1%). The chain is built from TRBV27 and TRBJ2-7; perhaps TRBD2 as D (5 bases). Trimming shortened V by 5 bases and J by 6 bases, and 14 bases separated the two germline ends. The CDR3 has 13 amino acids. Germline values: CDR1 MNHEY, CDR2 SMNVEV (reference sequence). CDR3 nucleotide sequence: TGTGCCAGCAGTAATACCGCCGCGGGCGAGCAGTACTTC. Translated, it gives CASSNTAAGEQYF.

In this sample, this clonotype is medium-sized. The chain is built from TRBV12-3 or TRBV12-4 and TRBJ2-1; 7 bases are a match to TRBD1. V shed 7 bases and J 2 bases; nucleotides not matched to a gene: 5. This CDR3 is 14 amino acids long. The CDR3 is CASIRQGPYNEQFF. The CDR3 DNA is TGTGCCAGCATTCGACAGGGACCCTACAATGAGCAGTTCTTC.

This clonotype is medium-sized. The chain combines TRBV7-3 with TRBJ2-1; TRBD2 matches at 8 bases. The CDR3 covers 16 residues. Germline CDR1 reads SGHTA; CDR2 reads FQGTGA. V lost 1 base, J lost 8 bases, and 10 bases stayed unmatched. Here the CDR3 DNA reads TGTGCCAGCAGCTTAATTGTCGCTAGCGGGCGGGATGAGCAGTTCTTC. Translated: CASSLIVASGRDEQFF.

J is TRBJ2-7 and V is TRBV19; D gene uncertain. Trimming stripped 4 bases from V and 6 bases from J, with 13 bases between. Germline lookup yields CDR1 LNHDA and CDR2 SQIVND (reference sequence). The CDR3 is 13 residues long. Here the CDR3 reads CASSRPSGVEQYF. The CDR3 nucleotides read TGTGCCAGTAGTAGGCCCTCCGGCGTCGAGCAGTACTTC.

By sample share, this clonotype is medium-sized. The rearrangement links TRBV27 to TRBJ2-1, with 8 bases matching TRBD2. V gave up 5 bases and J gave up 9 bases; unmatched junction bases: 6. The germline V gene encodes CDR1 MNHEY and CDR2 SMNVEV (reference sequence). CDR3 length equals 13 residues. The CDR3 coding sequence is TGTGCCAGCAGTCCGACTAGCGTGGGTGAGCAGTTCTTC. This translates into CASSPTSVGEQFF.

By share, this clonotype counts as hyperexpanded (1% or more). The rearrangement uses TRBV7-9 and TRBJ2-7; either TRBD1 or TRBD2 may supply D (5 bases each). The CDR3 sequence is 16 residues long. V lost 1 base, J lost 2 bases, and 15 bases lay in between. Germline-derived CDR1 and CDR2 are SEHNR and FQNEAQ (reference sequence). CDR3 DNA sequence: TGTGCCAGCAGCTTAGAAGGGGCTAGCAGACCCTACGAGCAGTACTTC. Translation gives CASSLEGASRPYEQYF.

In its sample, this clonotype is medium-sized (0.01 to 0.1%). The chain employs TRBV27 and TRBJ2-7; 8 nucleotides agree with TRBD2. With V trimmed by 3 bases and J by 7 bases, 5 bases remained unmatched. Germline V gene data show CDR1 as MNHEY and CDR2 as SMNVEV (reference sequence). The CDR3 covers 13 residues. This CDR3 reads CASSFTSGGEQYF. The CDR3 bases are TGTGCCAGCAGTTTTACTAGCGGTGGGGAGCAGTACTTC.

This clonotype occurred a few times. V gene TRBV5-6 combines with J gene TRBJ2-7, with D maybe TRBD2 (6 bases). Between the trimmed V and J ends, which lost 4 bases and 4 bases, there was a span of 12 bases. This CDR3 has 13 amino acids. Looked up from germline, CDR1 is SGHDT and CDR2 is YYEEEE. The CDR3 DNA sequence: TGTGCCAGCAGCCGGGAGATGGAGTACGAGCAGTACTTC. It yields the protein CASSREMEYEQYF.

As concerns this clonotype: A read error may account for a junction end that differs from germline. This chain joins TRBV20-1 and TRBJ2-7; D ambiguous. The CDR3 contains 14 residues. Germline CDR1 is DFQATT and CDR2 is SNEGSKA (reference sequence). CDR3 DNA: TGCAGTGCTAGAGATGCTGGAGCCTCCTACGAGCAGCACTTC. Translating it yields CSARDAGASYEQHF.

Relative to its sample, this clonotype is medium-sized (0.01 to 0.1%). The CDR3 spells CASSFGHEQYF. DNA of the CDR3: TGTGCCAGCAGTTTCGGGCACGAGCAGTACTTC. The chain couples TRBV27 to TRBJ2-7; no clear D. This CDR3 has 11 amino acids. Germline loops: CDR1 MNHEY, CDR2 SMNVEV (reference sequence). The germline V and J ends were trimmed by 3 bases and 5 bases, with 5 bases remaining between them.

This clonotype is deemed medium-sized. The junction does not match germline at one end; this may be a read error. The V and J genes are TRBV29-1 and TRBJ2-2; no firm D call. Germline loops: CDR1 SQVTM, CDR2 ANQGSEA. The CDR3 is made up of 12 amino acids. The CDR3 loop reads CSVEALPGELFF. Here the CDR3 DNA reads TGCAGTGTTGAAGCCCTCCCGGGGGAGCTGTTTTTT.

By its share, this clonotype is medium-sized. The chain has TRBV19 and TRBJ2-1; either TRBD1 or TRBD2 may fit D (6 bases each). This CDR3 spans 12 amino acids. Between the trimmed V and J ends, which lost 9 bases and 8 bases, there was a span of 14 bases. CDR1 and CDR2 (germline): LNHDA, SQIVND (reference sequence). The CDR3 loop is CARNGGWDEQFF. Written as DNA, the CDR3 is TGTGCCAGGAACGGGGGCTGGGATGAGCAGTTCTTC.

Sample share makes this clonotype medium-sized. The chain is built from TRBV28 and TRBJ2-7; D is uncertain. The V and J ends lost 3 bases and 1 base respectively, with 16 bases between them. The CDR3 consists of 16 residues. Germline CDR1 is MDHEN and CDR2 is SYDVKM. CDR3 protein: CASSFNPAIGSYEQYF. CDR3 coding DNA: TGTGCCAGCAGTTTTAACCCAGCAATTGGGTCCTACGAGCAGTACTTC.

The chain links TRBV19 to TRBJ1-2, with a possible D match to TRBD1 (6 bases). The V and J ends lost 7 bases and 3 bases respectively, with 12 bases between them. CDR1 LNHDA and CDR2 SQIVND come from the germline V gene (reference sequence). The CDR3 consists of 13 residues. The CDR3: CASNNGQYYGYTF. The CDR3 DNA sequence: TGTGCCAGTAACAATGGACAGTACTATGGCTACACCTTC.

This clonotype is medium-sized (0.01 to 0.1%) in the sample. The genes are TRBV29-1 and TRBJ2-7; 7 bases align to TRBD1. CDR1 and CDR2 from the germline V gene are SQVTM and ANQGSEA. CDR3 length equals 12 residues. The CDR3 reads CSVGQVADEQYF. Written as DNA, the CDR3 is TGCAGTGTCGGACAGGTTGCCGACGAGCAGTACTTC.

By frequency in the sample, this clonotype is medium-sized. The rearrangement joins TRBV20-1 to TRBJ1-3; TRBD1 might be the D (5 bases). Trimming took off 6 bases at V and 1 base at J, with 16 bases between the two ends. Germline loops: CDR1 DFQATT, CDR2 SNEGSKA (reference sequence). The CDR3 runs 15 residues. CDR3 sequence: CSARDGHRSGNTIYF. CDR3 nucleotides: TGCAGTGCCCGGGACGGTCACCGATCTGGAAACACCATATATTTT.

By frequency in the sample, this clonotype is medium-sized. V and J are TRBV11-2 and TRBJ2-1; 11 nucleotides line up with TRBD2. Unmatched junction bases numbered 6, after V lost 6 bases and J lost 5 bases. Germline V gives CDR1 SGHAT, CDR2 FQNNGV. The CDR3 extends over 15 amino acids. The CDR3 region has the DNA TGTGCCAGCAGAACTCTACTAGCGGGAGACAATGAGCAGTTCTTC. This codes for CASRTLLAGDNEQFF.

This clonotype is medium-sized. The chain is built from TRBV9 and TRBJ2-2, with D tentatively TRBD1 or TRBD2 (5 bases each). This CDR3 has 15 amino acids. V was cut by 0 bases and J by 8 bases, with 14 bases left in between. Germline CDR1 reads SGDLS; CDR2 reads YYNGEE. In nucleotides, the CDR3 is TGTGCCAGCAGCGTAGTAGATGGGGGATTTGGGGAGCTGTTTTTT. Its protein product is CASSVVDGGFGELFF.

This clonotype is judged large. The genes are TRBV27 and TRBJ2-5, with TRBD2 matching 12 bases. Germline CDR1 is MNHEY and CDR2 is SMNVEV (reference sequence). This CDR3 has 16 amino acids. J was trimmed by 1 base and V by 6 bases; bases with no gene match: 6. The CDR3 DNA reads TGTGCCAGCAGCCAAGGACTAGCGGGGCTCCAAGAGACCCAGTACTTC. Its translation is CASSQGLAGLQETQYF.

This clonotype is large. The chain joins TRBV29-1 to TRBJ2-2, with D possibly TRBD2 on 5 matching bases. CDR3 length: 12 residues. Germline V gene data show CDR1 as SQVTM and CDR2 as ANQGSEA. V lost 6 bases, J lost 3 bases, and 8 bases lay in between. CDR3 region: CSVRRYTGELFF. DNA of the CDR3: TGCAGCGTCAGGAGGTACACCGGGGAGCTGTTTTTT.

This clonotype is termed medium-sized. The chain recombines TRBV11-2 with TRBJ2-7, with D possibly matching TRBD2 (6 bases). This CDR3 spans 12 amino acids. Looked up from germline, CDR1 is SGHAT and CDR2 is FQNNGV. V lost 6 bases to trimming and J lost 6 bases, with 12 bases between them. CDR3 nucleotides: TGTGCCAGCAGATCGCGCGGGGTCGAGCAGTACTTC. It yields the protein CASRSRGVEQYF.

This clonotype is labeled as medium-sized. V and J are TRBV3-1 and TRBJ1-2; D is unresolved. The V end lost 4 bases, the J end lost 0 bases, and 6 bases lay between the germline ends. CDR1 and CDR2 from the germline V gene are LGHDT and YNNKEL (reference sequence). The CDR3 is made up of 13 amino acids. As DNA, the CDR3 is TGTGCCAGCAGCCCCGGATCTAACTATGGCTACACCTTC. Protein product: CASSPGSNYGYTF.

Judged by abundance, this clonotype is large. This sequence joins TRBV20-1 and TRBJ2-3; the match to TRBD2 covers 14 bases. V trimming: 2 bases; J trimming: 0 bases; junction bases outside the gene matches: 13. CDR3 size: 20 residues. CDR1 is DFQATT, CDR2 SNEGSKA, per germline (reference sequence). DNA of the CDR3: TGCAGTGCTAGACCCCCTGGACTAGCGGGAGGTACCACTAGCACAGATACGCAGTATTTT. It codes for CSARPPGLAGGTTSTDTQYF.